Sequencing of this T cell receptor beta chain was carried out in a study of response to subunit inactivated influenza vaccine. Findings and caveats of the study: A suggestion made by the authors is that each seasonal influenza vaccination recruits few new T cells.

TCRdb recomputed calls from the RT-PCR reads with MiXCR, one row per CDR3 protein. The sample lists roughly 780,000 distinct CDR3 sequences, about 18% occurring once. The CDR3 is 15 residues long. V was pared by 3 bases and J by 3 bases, with 15 bases between. Germline loops: CDR1 ENHRY, CDR2 SYGVKD. This clonotype was found many times. Its matching antigen is unknown. Sequencing used PBMCs from blood, obtained roughly 5 days after vaccination. The clonotype comes from a man between 45 and 60 years old who received an inactivated influenza vaccine. The rearrangement joins TRBV10-3 to TRBJ2-7, with a tentative D call TRBD2 (5 bases). CDR3 nucleotides: TGTGCCATCAGTGATCCCACGGGAAACCACTACGAGCAGTACTTC. Amino acids: CAISDPTGNHYEQYF.